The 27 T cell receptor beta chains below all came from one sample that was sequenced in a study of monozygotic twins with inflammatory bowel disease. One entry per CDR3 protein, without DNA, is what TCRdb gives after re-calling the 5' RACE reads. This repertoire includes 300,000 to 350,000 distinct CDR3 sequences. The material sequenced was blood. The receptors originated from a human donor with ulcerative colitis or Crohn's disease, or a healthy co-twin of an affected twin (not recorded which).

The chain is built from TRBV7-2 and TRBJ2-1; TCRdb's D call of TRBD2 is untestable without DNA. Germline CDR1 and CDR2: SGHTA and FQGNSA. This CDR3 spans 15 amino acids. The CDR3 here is CASSLGIEGRNEQFF. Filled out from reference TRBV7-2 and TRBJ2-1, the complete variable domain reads GAGVSQSPSNKVTEKGKDVELRCDPISGHTALYWYRQSLGQGLEFLIYFQGNSAPDKSGLPSDRFSAERTGGSVSTLTIQRTQQEDSAVYLCASSLGIEGRNEQFFGPGTRLTVL.

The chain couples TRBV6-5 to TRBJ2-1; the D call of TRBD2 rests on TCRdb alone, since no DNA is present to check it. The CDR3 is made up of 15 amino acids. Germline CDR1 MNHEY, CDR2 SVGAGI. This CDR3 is CASVEGLAGVGEQFF.

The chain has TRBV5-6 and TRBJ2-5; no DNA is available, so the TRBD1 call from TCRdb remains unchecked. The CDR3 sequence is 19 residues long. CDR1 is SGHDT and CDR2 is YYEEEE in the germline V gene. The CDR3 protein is CASSLRFTGEKGAQETQYF. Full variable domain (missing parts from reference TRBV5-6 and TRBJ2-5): DAGVTQSPTHLIKTRGQQVTLRCSPKSGHDTVSWYQQALGQGPQFIFQYYEEEERQRGNFPDRFSGHQFPNYSSELNVNALLLGDSALYLCASSLRFTGEKGAQETQYFGPGTRLLVL.

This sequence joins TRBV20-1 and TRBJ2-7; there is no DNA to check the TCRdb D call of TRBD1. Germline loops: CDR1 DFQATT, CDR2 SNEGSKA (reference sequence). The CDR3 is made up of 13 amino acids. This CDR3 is CSAVRDRVYEQYF.

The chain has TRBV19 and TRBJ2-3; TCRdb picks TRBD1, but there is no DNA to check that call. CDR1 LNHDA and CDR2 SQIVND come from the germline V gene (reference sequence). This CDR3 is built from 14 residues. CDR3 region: CASIGDGLGDTQYF.

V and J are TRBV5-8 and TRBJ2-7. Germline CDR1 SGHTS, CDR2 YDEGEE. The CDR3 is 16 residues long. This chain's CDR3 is CASSSRLGRISYEQYF.

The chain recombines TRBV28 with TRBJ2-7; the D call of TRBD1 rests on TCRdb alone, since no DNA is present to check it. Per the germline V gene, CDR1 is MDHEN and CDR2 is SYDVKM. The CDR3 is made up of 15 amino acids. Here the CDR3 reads CASSRWTGVSYEQYF.

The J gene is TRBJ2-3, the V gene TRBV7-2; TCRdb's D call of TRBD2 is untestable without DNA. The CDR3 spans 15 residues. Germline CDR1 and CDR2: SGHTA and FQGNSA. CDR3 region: CASARLAGISDTQYF.

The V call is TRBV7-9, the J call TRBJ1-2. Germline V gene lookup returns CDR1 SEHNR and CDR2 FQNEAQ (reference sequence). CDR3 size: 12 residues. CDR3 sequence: CGSSPQNGLYTF. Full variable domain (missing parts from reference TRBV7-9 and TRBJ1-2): DTGVSQNPRHKITKRGQNVTFRCDPISEHNRLYWYRQTLGQGPEFLTYFQNEAQLEKSRLLSDRFSAERPKGSFSTLEIQRTEQGDSAMYLCGSSPQNGLYTFGSGTRLTVV.

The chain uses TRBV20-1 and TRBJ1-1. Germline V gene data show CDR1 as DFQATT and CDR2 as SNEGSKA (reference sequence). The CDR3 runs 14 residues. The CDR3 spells CSARGPQANTEAFF.

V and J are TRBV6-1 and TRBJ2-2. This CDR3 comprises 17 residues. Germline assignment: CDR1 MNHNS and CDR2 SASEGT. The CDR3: CASSEAYTGPNTGELFF.

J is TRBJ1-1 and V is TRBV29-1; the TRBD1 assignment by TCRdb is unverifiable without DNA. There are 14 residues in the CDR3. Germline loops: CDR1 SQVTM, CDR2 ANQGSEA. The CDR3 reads CSGESGQMNTEAFF.

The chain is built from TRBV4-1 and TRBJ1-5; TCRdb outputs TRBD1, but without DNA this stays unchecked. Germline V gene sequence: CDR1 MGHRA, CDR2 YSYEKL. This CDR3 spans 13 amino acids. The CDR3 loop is CASSRLKGEPQHF.

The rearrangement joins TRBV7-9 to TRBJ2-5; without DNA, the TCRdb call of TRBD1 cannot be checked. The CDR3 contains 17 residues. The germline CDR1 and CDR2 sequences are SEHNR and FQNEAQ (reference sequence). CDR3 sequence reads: CASTIMGRGPTQETQYF.

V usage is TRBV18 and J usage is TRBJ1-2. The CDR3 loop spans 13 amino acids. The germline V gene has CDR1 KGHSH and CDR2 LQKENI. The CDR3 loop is CASSRDLSYGYTF.

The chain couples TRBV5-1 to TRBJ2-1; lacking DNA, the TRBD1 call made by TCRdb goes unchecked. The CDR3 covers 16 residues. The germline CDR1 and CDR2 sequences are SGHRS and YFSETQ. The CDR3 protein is CASSLDGTGNRNEQFF.

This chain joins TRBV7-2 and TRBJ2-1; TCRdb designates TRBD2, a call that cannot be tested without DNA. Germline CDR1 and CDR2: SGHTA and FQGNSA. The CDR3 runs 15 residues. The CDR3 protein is CASSLAGRELNEQFF.

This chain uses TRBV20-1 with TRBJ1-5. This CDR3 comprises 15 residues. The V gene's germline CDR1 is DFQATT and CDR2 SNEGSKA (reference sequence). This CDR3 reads CSARESELGNQPQHF.

The CDR3 spells CASSIFPGHSSNQPQHF. The gene calls are TRBV19 and TRBJ1-5; TCRdb selects TRBD1, and the lack of DNA leaves this call unchecked. Germline-derived CDR1 and CDR2 are LNHDA and SQIVND (reference sequence). The CDR3 runs to 17 residues. Supplemented by reference TRBV19 and TRBJ1-5, the full variable domain reads DGGITQSPKYLFRKEGQNVTLSCEQNLNHDAMYWYRQDPGQGLRLIYYSQIVNDFQKGDIAEGYSVSREKKESFPLTVTSAQKNPTAFYLCASSIFPGHSSNQPQHFGDGTRLSIL.

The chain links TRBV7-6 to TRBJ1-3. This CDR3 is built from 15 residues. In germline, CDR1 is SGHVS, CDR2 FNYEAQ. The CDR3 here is CASSLVPSSGNTIYF.

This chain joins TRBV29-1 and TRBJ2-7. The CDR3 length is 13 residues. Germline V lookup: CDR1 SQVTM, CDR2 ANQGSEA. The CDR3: CSVQLAKSRLQYF.

This chain's CDR3 is CASSYTTGGSTASNGTNEKLFF. This chain uses TRBV6-2 or TRBV6-3 with TRBJ1-4; TCRdb's D call of TRBD1 is untestable without DNA. Germline loops: CDR1 MNHEY, CDR2 SVGEGT. This CDR3 is 22 amino acids long.

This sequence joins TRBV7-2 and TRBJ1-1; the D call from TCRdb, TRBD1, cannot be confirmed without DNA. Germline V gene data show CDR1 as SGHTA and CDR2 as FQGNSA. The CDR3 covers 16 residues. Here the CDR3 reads CASSRTGVGTRTEAFF.

CDR3 sequence: CASSRRYNEQFF. The rearrangement uses TRBV6-2 or TRBV6-3 and TRBJ2-1. The CDR3 spans 12 residues. The V gene's germline CDR1 is MNHEY and CDR2 SVGEGT.

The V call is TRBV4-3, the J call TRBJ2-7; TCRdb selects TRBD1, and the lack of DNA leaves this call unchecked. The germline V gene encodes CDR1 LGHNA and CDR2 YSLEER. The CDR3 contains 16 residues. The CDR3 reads CASSQDLGDRGGEQYF.

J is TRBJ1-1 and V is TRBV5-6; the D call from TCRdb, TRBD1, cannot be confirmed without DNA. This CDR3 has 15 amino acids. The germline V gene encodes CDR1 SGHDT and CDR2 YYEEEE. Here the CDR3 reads CASMDRVRLRTEAFF.

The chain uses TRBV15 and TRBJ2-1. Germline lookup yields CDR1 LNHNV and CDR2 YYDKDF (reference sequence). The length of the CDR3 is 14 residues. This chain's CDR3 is CATSLADLYNEQFF.